The next 32 T cell receptor beta chains were all read from a single sample in a study of shared clonotypes between healthy human individuals (dated by TCRdb to the early 2020s). Receptor libraries were prepared by the immunoSEQ multiplex PCR assay. Here the immuneACCESS table is served through TCRdb, limited to in-frame sequences with V and J called. Missing clones are a known gap in these copies; in checked studies unresolved V genes cover under half, and the rest lacks a known reason. In this sample the table shows 2.3 million or so clones, over 90% of which occur a single time. Together, the top ten hold under 0.45% of the sample. Sequencing was done on a sample of naive CD4+ T cells from PBMCs. The cell subset or site label corresponds to: CD45RA+ positively selected. These receptor sequences come from a man younger than 35 in good health. Some clones in this sample may be carry-over from other donors' samples.

V is TRBV7-3 and J is TRBJ1-2; 7 nucleotides line up with TRBD1. CDR3 size: 13 residues. CDR1 and CDR2 from the germline V gene are SGHTA and FQGTGA. J gave up 7 bases and V 2 bases, and 4 bases lay outside the gene matches. CDR3: CASSLAGGVGYTF. As DNA, the CDR3 is TGTGCCAGCAGCTTAGCAGGGGGAGTTGGCTACACCTTC. The full variable domain, completed using reference TRBV7-3 and TRBJ1-2, is GAGVSQTPSNKVTEKGKYVELRCDPISGHTALYWYRQSLGQGPEFLIYFQGTGAADDSGLPNDRFFAVRPEGSVSTLKIQRTERGDSAVYLCASSLAGGVGYTFGSGTRLTVV.

This rearrangement joins TRBV29-1 to TRBJ2-7; TRBD1 matches at 9 bases. The V segment lost 0 bases and the J segment 5 bases; nucleotides outside the gene matches: 5. CDR3 length equals 14 residues. Germline V gene data show CDR1 as SQVTM and CDR2 as ANQGSEA. CDR3: CSVEDRDRAHEQYF. CDR3 DNA: TGCAGCGTTGAAGACCGGGACAGGGCCCACGAGCAGTACTTC.

This clone was observed a handful of times. The rearrangement uses TRBV19 and TRBJ2-7; D may correspond to TRBD1 or TRBD2 (5 bases each). The CDR3 loop spans 16 amino acids. Per germline, CDR1 LNHDA and CDR2 SQIVND (reference sequence). The V end lost 5 bases, the J end lost 4 bases, and 21 bases lay between the germline ends. CDR3 DNA: TGTGCCAGTAGTTCAGGGAGTAGGCGGCGCCCTTACGAGCAGTACTTC. The encoded protein is CASSSGSRRRPYEQYF.

CDR3 DNA sequence: TGTGCCAGCAGTGGCATGGGGAATCAGCCCCAGCATTTT. It translates to CASSGMGNQPQHF. The chain combines TRBV28 with TRBJ1-5; no definite D call. With 5 bases removed from V and 4 bases from J, the gap between germline ends came to 9 bases. The CDR3 covers 13 residues. Germline CDR1 is MDHEN and CDR2 is SYDVKM. Using reference TRBV28 and TRBJ1-5 for the parts outside the CDR3, the full variable domain is DVKVTQSSRYLVKRTGEKVFLECVQDMDHENMFWYRQDPGLGLRLIYFSYDVKMKEKGDIPEGYSVSREKKERFSLILESASTNQTSMYLCASSGMGNQPQHFGDGTRLSIL.

As regards this clone: Sequence at one end of the junction differs from germline and may be a read error. The chain has TRBV27 and TRBJ2-7; 7 bases align to TRBD1. This CDR3 comprises 15 residues. Germline-derived CDR1 and CDR2 are MNHEY and SMNVEV (reference sequence). The CDR3 loop is CASSLSRDRPYGQYF. The CDR3, as DNA: TGTGCCAGCAGTTTATCGAGGGACAGACCCTACGGGCAGTACTTC.

The chain carries TRBV5-5 and TRBJ2-7; 12 positions match TRBD2. V shed 2 bases and J 4 bases; nucleotides not matched to a gene: 10. Germline V gene lookup returns CDR1 SGHKS and CDR2 YYEKEE (reference sequence). The CDR3 is 17 residues long. CDR3 bases: TGTGCCAGCAGCTTACGCCCACTAGCGGGAGGCCCTTACGAGCAGTACTTC. This gives the protein CASSLRPLAGGPYEQYF.

The chain combines TRBV28 with TRBJ1-4; D possibly corresponds to TRBD1 (6 bases). Between the trimmed V and J ends, which lost 6 bases and 7 bases, there was a span of 24 bases. The CDR3 runs 17 residues. From germline, CDR1 is MDHEN and CDR2 SYDVKM. CDR3 sequence: CASSRRRVGGRGEKLFF. In DNA form, the CDR3 reads TGTGCCAGCAGCCGACGTAGGGTTGGGGGGCGAGGTGAAAAACTGTTTTTT.

The CDR3 is CASSILGQGAFF. CDR3 DNA: TGTGCCAGTAGTATTCTGGGACAGGGAGCTTTCTTT. This sequence joins TRBV19 and TRBJ1-1, with 9 bases that match TRBD1. Looked up from germline, CDR1 is LNHDA and CDR2 is SQIVND (reference sequence). V lost 3 bases, J lost 10 bases, and 3 bases stayed unmatched. The length of the CDR3 is 12 residues.

As concerns this clone: The sample contains more than one DNA sequence encoding this CDR3. The chain uses TRBV7-2 and TRBJ2-1; 9 nucleotides agree with TRBD2. The germline V gene has CDR1 SGHTA and CDR2 FQGNSA. The J segment lost 0 bases and the V segment lost 6 bases, leaving 6 bases of the junction unmatched. This CDR3 has 16 amino acids. The CDR3 protein is CASSLAGPSSYNEQFF. The CDR3 region has the DNA TGTGCCAGCAGTCTAGCGGGACCGAGCTCCTACAATGAGCAGTTCTTC.

This sequence joins TRBV28 and TRBJ1-1, with 8 nucleotides matching TRBD1. Germline CDR1 reads MDHEN; CDR2 reads SYDVKM. This CDR3 is built from 15 residues. V trimming: 3 bases; J trimming: 1 base; junction bases outside the gene matches: 4. CDR3 coding DNA: TGTGCCAGCAGTTTCATTGACAGGGGGAACACTGAAGCTTTCTTT. The encoded protein is CASSFIDRGNTEAFF.

The CDR3 DNA follows: TGTGCCAGCAGGTTGAGCAGGGGACGATTCGACGAGCAGTACTTC. This sequence encodes CASRLSRGRFDEQYF. The chain has TRBV7-8 and TRBJ2-7, with D possibly matching TRBD1 (6 bases). Germline V gene sequence: CDR1 SGHVS, CDR2 FQNEAQ. V was clipped by 6 bases and J by 5 bases, with 20 bases between them. The length of the CDR3 is 15 residues.

This CDR3 reads CASSEVAGEPTDTQYF. CDR3 DNA sequence: TGCGCCAGCAGTGAGGTAGCGGGAGAACCCACAGATACGCAGTATTTT. This chain connects TRBV10-1 to TRBJ2-3, with 9 bases matching TRBD2. The CDR3 runs 16 residues. Looked up from germline, CDR1 is WNHNN and CDR2 is SYGVQD (reference sequence). Unmatched junction bases numbered 5, after V lost 2 bases and J lost 2 bases.

This clone was recorded once. The gene calls are TRBV7-2 and TRBJ2-1; 8 bases map to TRBD2. CDR1 is SGHTA, CDR2 FQGNSA, per germline. With 2 bases clipped from V and 15 bases from J, the junction kept 15 bases outside the gene matches. The CDR3 contains 15 residues. The CDR3 bases are TGTGCCAGCAGCTTAAGGGGGGTAGCGGGAAGTCTGGTGTTCTTC. It translates to CASSLRGVAGSLVFF.

Turning to this clone: The sample contains more than one DNA sequence encoding this CDR3. This sequence joins TRBV18 and TRBJ2-3; perhaps D is TRBD1 or TRBD2 (7 bases each). This CDR3 has 14 amino acids. The germline V gene encodes CDR1 KGHSH and CDR2 LQKENI. Trimming took 3 bases from V and 3 from J, leaving 10 bases between them. CDR3 residues: CASSPQGGTDTQYF. The DNA for the CDR3 is TGTGCCAGCTCACCGCAGGGGGGGACAGATACGCAGTATTTT.

The rearrangement joins TRBV6-5 to TRBJ2-2, with TRBD1 matching 10 bases. V dropped 2 bases and J dropped 4; count of bases not matched to a gene: 4. CDR3 length: 16 amino acids. Germline lookup yields CDR1 MNHEY and CDR2 SVGAGI. CDR3 in DNA: TGTGCCAGCAGTTACGATGGGACAGGGGTCACCGGGGAGCTGTTTTTT. Residues: CASSYDGTGVTGELFF.

Points on this clone: Other nucleotide sequences from this sample produce the same CDR3. The chain is built from TRBV28 and TRBJ1-4; TRBD1 might be the D (5 bases). CDR3 length equals 12 residues. CDR1 and CDR2 from the germline V gene are MDHEN and SYDVKM. The V end lost 6 bases, the J end lost 5 bases, and 7 bases lay between the germline ends. CDR3 residues: CASRGGNEKLFF. CDR3 sequence (DNA): TGTGCCAGCAGGGGGGGGAATGAAAAACTGTTTTTT. Filled out from reference TRBV28 and TRBJ1-4, the complete variable domain reads DVKVTQSSRYLVKRTGEKVFLECVQDMDHENMFWYRQDPGLGLRLIYFSYDVKMKEKGDIPEGYSVSREKKERFSLILESASTNQTSMYLCASRGGNEKLFFGSGTQLSVL.

CDR3 sequence reads: CASSPLTGMSTEAFF. DNA of the CDR3: TGTGCCAGCAGTCCATTAACTGGAATGAGCACTGAAGCTTTCTTT. The rearrangement links TRBV6-1 to TRBJ1-1; D remains unclear. V was pared by 5 bases and J by 4 bases, with 17 bases between. The CDR3 has 15 amino acids. Germline V lookup: CDR1 MNHNS, CDR2 SASEGT.

The genes are TRBV19 and TRBJ2-3; D possibly corresponds to TRBD2 (5 bases). Germline CDR1 reads LNHDA; CDR2 reads SQIVND (reference sequence). CDR3 size: 15 residues. Trimming removed 3 bases from V and 1 base from J, with 11 bases in between. The CDR3 nucleotides read TGTGCCAGTAGTATGTATCGGGGAGGCACAGATACGCAGTATTTT. Amino acid sequence: CASSMYRGGTDTQYF.

The rearrangement uses TRBV28 and TRBJ2-7; TRBD1 or TRBD2 may be the D gene (5 bases each). Germline V CDR1 and CDR2: MDHEN, SYDVKM. V was trimmed by 4 bases and J by 5 bases, leaving 18 bases between them. This CDR3 has 15 residues. The CDR3 reads CASSSNTPGDHEQYF. The CDR3 region has the DNA TGTGCCAGCAGTTCGAATACCCCCGGGGACCACGAGCAGTACTTC.

J is TRBJ1-1 and V is TRBV7-8; D might be TRBD1 (5 bases). From germline, CDR1 is SGHVS and CDR2 FQNEAQ. This CDR3 region has 13 residues. V was clipped by 5 bases and J by 4 bases, with 11 bases between them. The CDR3 nucleotides are TGTGCCAGCAGCCTAGGGGTGGCCACTGAAGCTTTCTTT. Its protein is CASSLGVATEAFF.

The DNA of the CDR3 is TGTGCCAGCAGCTCTGGTGGGAGGCACGAGCAGTACTTC. Translation gives CASSSGGRHEQYF. The rearrangement links TRBV7-3 to TRBJ2-7; D perhaps matches TRBD2 (6 bases). V was clipped by 4 bases and J by 5 bases, with 12 bases between them. Per the germline V gene, CDR1 is SGHTA and CDR2 is FQGTGA. The CDR3 is made up of 13 amino acids.

The chain couples TRBV5-1 to TRBJ2-1; 12 nucleotides align to TRBD2. CDR1 and CDR2 (germline): SGHRS, YFSETQ. This CDR3 comprises 15 residues. Losses at the gene ends were 4 bases for V and 6 bases for J; bases not matched to a gene: 5. This chain's CDR3 is CASSGLAGLSNEQFF. The CDR3 nucleotides are TGCGCCAGCAGCGGACTAGCGGGACTTTCCAATGAGCAGTTCTTC.

The CDR3 is CAWTPLRNTDTQYF. In nucleotides, the CDR3 is TGTGCCTGGACACCACTCCGAAACACAGATACGCAGTATTTT. The chain recombines TRBV30 with TRBJ2-3; no clear D gene. Germline CDR1 reads GTSNPN; CDR2 reads SVGIG (reference sequence). This CDR3 is built from 14 residues. Trimming pared 4 bases from V and 2 bases from J, leaving 13 bases between.

CDR3 sequence: CASRANRDRRKSSTDTQYF. The CDR3, as DNA: TGTGCCAGCAGGGCAAACCGGGACAGGCGTAAATCTAGCACAGATACGCAGTATTTT. This rearrangement joins TRBV28 to TRBJ2-3; 8 nucleotides agree with TRBD1. The ends lost 6 bases at V and 0 bases at J; junction bases unmatched: 17. CDR1 is MDHEN, CDR2 SYDVKM, per germline. The CDR3 is 19 residues long.

The V call is TRBV4-2, the J call TRBJ2-7; no clear D. CDR1 and CDR2 (germline): LGHNA, YNFKEQ. Deletions cut 1 base from V and 4 bases from J, with 8 bases between. The CDR3 consists of 13 residues. Here the CDR3 reads CASSQGPAYEQYF. CDR3 DNA: TGTGCCAGCAGCCAAGGCCCGGCTTACGAGCAGTACTTC.

The rearrangement joins TRBV7-9 to TRBJ1-5, with TRBD1 matching over 8 bases. Per germline, CDR1 SEHNR and CDR2 FQNEAQ (reference sequence). V trimming: 5 bases; J trimming: 5 bases; junction bases outside the gene matches: 5. CDR3 length: 14 residues. Here the CDR3 reads CASSRDRGYQPQHF. The CDR3 DNA follows: TGTGCCAGCAGCCGCGACAGGGGATATCAGCCCCAGCATTTT.

The CDR3: CAWSDTNRQPQHF. The CDR3 nucleotides read TGTGCCTGGAGTGACACGAACAGACAGCCCCAGCATTTT. The rearrangement uses TRBV30 and TRBJ1-5, with unresolved D. The V gene's germline CDR1 is GTSNPN and CDR2 SVGIG (reference sequence). Trimming removed 1 base from V and 7 bases from J, with 11 bases in between. The CDR3 sequence is 13 residues long.

The rearrangement links TRBV10-3 to TRBJ2-5; D not resolved. The germline CDR1 and CDR2 sequences are ENHRY and SYGVKD. The V end was cut by 0 bases, the J end by 5 bases, with 10 bases between. The CDR3 is made up of 14 amino acids. The DNA for the CDR3 is TGTGCCATCAGTGAGTCAGCCAACCTGGAGACCCAGTACTTC. Protein: CAISESANLETQYF.

This clone has only a few counts. This rearrangement joins TRBV5-1 to TRBJ2-5; a possible D gene is TRBD2 (6 bases). The CDR3 runs 16 residues. The V gene lost 0 bases and the J gene lost 5 bases, with 17 bases spanning the gap. Germline CDR1 reads SGHRS; CDR2 reads YFSETQ. CDR3 bases: TGCGCCAGCAGCTTGGCCTGGCAGGCAGGAGGGGAGACCCAGTACTTC. This codes for CASSLAWQAGGETQYF.

V is TRBV7-2 and J is TRBJ2-7; D ambiguous. This CDR3 comprises 13 residues. Trimming stripped 6 bases from V and 0 bases from J, with 9 bases between. In germline, CDR1 is SGHTA, CDR2 FQGNSA. The CDR3 DNA follows: TGTGCCAGCAGATCCGGGCCCTCCTACGAGCAGTACTTC. Translated: CASRSGPSYEQYF.

The CDR3 sequence is CASSRWTGGNTGELFF. CDR3 nucleotide sequence: TGTGCCAGCAGCCGCTGGACAGGGGGAAACACCGGGGAGCTGTTTTTT. The chain links TRBV27 to TRBJ2-2, with 10 bases aligning to TRBD1. J gave up 2 bases and V 6 bases, and 6 bases lay outside the gene matches. The CDR3 totals 16 residues. Germline assignment: CDR1 MNHEY and CDR2 SMNVEV (reference sequence).

The rearrangement joins TRBV10-1 to TRBJ2-5; D remains unclear. V lost 4 bases, J lost 0 bases, and 6 bases lay in between. The CDR3 loop spans 13 amino acids. Germline V CDR1 and CDR2: WNHNN, SYGVQD (reference sequence). The CDR3 loop is CASSGSYQETQYF. The CDR3 nucleotides read TGCGCCAGCAGTGGGTCGTACCAAGAGACCCAGTACTTC.